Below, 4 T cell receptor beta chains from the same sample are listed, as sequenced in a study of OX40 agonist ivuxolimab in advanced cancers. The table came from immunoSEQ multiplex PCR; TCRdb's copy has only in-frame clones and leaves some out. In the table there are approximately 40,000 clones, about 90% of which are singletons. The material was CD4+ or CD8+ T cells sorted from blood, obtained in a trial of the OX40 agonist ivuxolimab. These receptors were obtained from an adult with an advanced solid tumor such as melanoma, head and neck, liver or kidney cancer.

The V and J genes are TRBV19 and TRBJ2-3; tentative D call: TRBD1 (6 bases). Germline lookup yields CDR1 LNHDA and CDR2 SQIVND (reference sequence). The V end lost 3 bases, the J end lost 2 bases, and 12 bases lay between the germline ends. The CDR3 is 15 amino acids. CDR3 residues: CASSIIGQTTDTQYF. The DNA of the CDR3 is TGTGCCAGTAGTATTATAGGACAGACCACAGATACGCAGTATTTT. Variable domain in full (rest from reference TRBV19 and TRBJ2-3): DGGITQSPKYLFRKEGQNVTLSCEQNLNHDAMYWYRQDPGQGLRLIYYSQIVNDFQKGDIAEGYSVSREKKESFPLTVTSAQKNPTAFYLCASSIIGQTTDTQYFGPGTRLTVL.

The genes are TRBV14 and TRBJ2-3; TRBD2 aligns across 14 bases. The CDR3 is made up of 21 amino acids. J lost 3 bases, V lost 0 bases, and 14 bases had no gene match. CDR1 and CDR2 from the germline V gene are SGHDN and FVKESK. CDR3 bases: TGTGCCAGCAGCCAAGATCGACTAGCGGGAGGGCCTCTGGGTGTAACAGATACGCAGTATTTT. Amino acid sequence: CASSQDRLAGGPLGVTDTQYF.

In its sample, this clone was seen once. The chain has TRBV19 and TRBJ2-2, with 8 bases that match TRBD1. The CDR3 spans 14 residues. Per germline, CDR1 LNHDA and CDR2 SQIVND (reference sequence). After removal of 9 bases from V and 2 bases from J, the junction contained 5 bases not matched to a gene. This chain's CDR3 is CASRTGPNTGELFF. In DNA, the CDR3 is TGTGCCAGCCGGACAGGGCCCAACACCGGGGAGCTGTTTTTT.

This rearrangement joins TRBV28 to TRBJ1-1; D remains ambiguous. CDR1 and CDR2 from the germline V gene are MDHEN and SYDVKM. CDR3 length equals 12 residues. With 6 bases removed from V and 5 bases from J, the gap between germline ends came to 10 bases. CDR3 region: CASREAATEAFF. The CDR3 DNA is TGTGCCAGCAGGGAGGCGGCGACTGAAGCTTTCTTT. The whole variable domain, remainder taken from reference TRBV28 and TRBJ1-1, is DVKVTQSSRYLVKRTGEKVFLECVQDMDHENMFWYRQDPGLGLRLIYFSYDVKMKEKGDIPEGYSVSREKKERFSLILESASTNQTSMYLCASREAATEAFFGQGTRLTVV.